This T cell receptor (beta chain) was recovered during a study of cytomegalovirus exposure and HLA in healthy donors (dated by TCRdb to 2017 to 2019). Regarding the complete study: A later analysis indicated that the roughly 120 validation repertoires were generated on the platform also employed for the 600 to 750 repertoires of the first cohort. To predict cytomegalovirus infection status, the study combined high-throughput TCR immunosequencing, statistical association of individual TCRs with disease status, and machine learning. The study aimed to test whether signatures of past pathogen exposure could be identified by cataloging public T cell receptors. In addition to the first cohort of about 650 subjects, a separate validation cohort of approximately 120 different subjects was used. Study-level results and caveats: A later analysis found that TCRs clustered in the first cohort also tended to co-occur in the roughly 120 validation repertoires, with 90% to 95% of cluster scores above 0. All 120 or so repertoires were used to score co-occurrence in the validation cohort in a later analysis, because that analysis had no HLA typing for the cohort. In vitro tests confirmed that a few of the cytomegalovirus-associated TCR beta chains recognize cytomegalovirus antigens. Across donors, most TCR sequences were observed very rarely, whereas some public TCRs were present in many individuals. The authors suggested that the approach could potentially be generalized to other disease states and immunological phenotypes. A total of around 150 TCR beta chains were listed by the study as associated with cytomegalovirus. Cytomegalovirus status was reported to be diagnosed by the classifier with high specificity and sensitivity in both the original and validation cohorts.

Donors formed part of the validation cohort, which comprised about 120 subjects and was distinct from the first cohort of under 750 subjects. This clone was counted once. Which antigen it targets is not known. Per-base qualities were not stored, and no clone one base away is much larger. Library generation was performed with the immunoSEQ multiplex PCR assay. As for the authors' bioinformatics: To diagnose cytomegalovirus status from the catalog of TCR beta chain sequences, a statistical classification framework was built. The table comes from immuneACCESS by way of TCRdb, which keeps in-frame sequences with V and J called. Part of the clones is missing from these tables; in studies checked, under half for an unresolved V gene and the rest for unknown reasons. That table gives V, J and clone size, and the DNA gave D and trimming. The sample table contains about 160,000 clones; only one count was recorded for 85% to 90% of them. The ten largest make up around a tenth of the sample.

The CDR3 starts with the cysteine, ends with the phenylalanine, and has 12 residues. Of all the DNA, just the CDR3 is kept, 36 bases in frame from base 1. After removal of 6 bases from V and 8 bases from J, the junction retains 6 bases not matched to a gene. From a lookup of the germline V gene, CDR1 and CDR2 are MNHEY and SVGAGI. Material: PBMCs. The source of this sequence is a woman between 18 and 29 years old in good health and CMV-seropositive. The V gene is TRBV6-5 and the J gene is TRBJ1-2, and 7 junctional nucleotides match TRBD1. CDR3 loop: CASRSGTAGYTF. The DNA reads as follows: TGTGCCAGCAGGTCCGGGACAGCCGGCTACACCTTC.